The sample holds one count of the clone carrying this TCR beta chain. The antigen is undetermined. This sample is part of a study of cytomegalovirus exposure and HLA in healthy donors. Study outcomes and limitations: The study labeled 150 or so TCR beta chains cytomegalovirus-associated.

Germline CDR1 reads SGHTA; CDR2 reads FQGNSA. The CDR3 length is 12 residues. The V end was cut by 8 bases, the J end by 7 bases, with 13 bases between. Sequencing used immunoSEQ multiplex PCR; TCRdb keeps in-frame clones, though not all of them. The sample gives about 220,000 clones, around 88% of which show up once; just under 3% is in the top ten. The chain combines TRBV7-2 with TRBJ2-3; perhaps TRBD1 as D (5 bases). Sequencing input: PBMCs. This TCR came from a woman aged 18-35 years in good health and CMV-seronegative. The CDR3 loop is CASSLPGYTQYF. DNA for the CDR3: TGTGCCAGCTCACTTCCAGGGTATACGCAGTATTTT.